A single T cell receptor (beta chain) is shown here with its context. This entry comes from a study of shared clonotypes between healthy human individuals. This table comes from immunoSEQ multiplex PCR, and its TCRdb copy is limited to in-frame clones, with some not included. The data contain roughly 1,100,000 clones, around 75% of them singletons. This CDR3 has 14 residues. Germline trimming cut 4 bases from V and 4 bases from J; bases unmatched to any gene: 1. Germline V gene data show CDR1 as ENHRY and CDR2 as SYGVKD. This TCR was recovered from a young man in good health. Material for sequencing was memory CD4+ T cells sorted from blood. Regarding subset: CD45RA-negative fraction. The J gene is TRBJ1-4, the V gene TRBV10-3; 9 bases agree with TRBD1. The CDR3 DNA is TGTGCCATCAGTGGGACAGGGGATAATGAAAAACTGTTTTTT. It yields the protein CAISGTGDNEKLFF.